One T cell receptor beta chain is described in this entry. Its target is unknown. This sample was taken from a study of cytotoxic CD8 clonotypes in ibrutinib-treated CLL. Study conclusions and caveats: Baseline-level clonality went beyond age-matched healthy donors and moved in step with circulating CD8+ T-cell counts. Clonality was higher at ibrutinib response and returned toward baseline at progression.

TCRdb keeps only in-frame clones here, not all; method: immunoSEQ multiplex PCR. Of tens of thousands of clones listed, nearly 70% were seen once; the top ten hold less than 15%. About 2.2 micrograms of genomic DNA (from cryopreserved PBMCs) were used for TCR beta libraries. CDR3 size: 15 residues. V was cut by 3 bases and J by 0 bases, with 8 bases left in between. Looked up from germline, CDR1 is MDHEN and CDR2 is SYDVKM. The sequenced sample was PBMCs, obtained after 12 months of ibrutinib treatment. The chain carries TRBV28 and TRBJ1-4, with D possibly TRBD1 on 5 matching bases. The TCR originated in a human donor with chronic lymphocytic leukemia. CDR3 nucleotide sequence: TGTGCCAGCAGTTTGAGGGGCACAACTAATGAAAAACTGTTTTTT. Its translation: CASSLRGTTNEKLFF. The variable domain in full, with the rest retrieved from reference TRBV28 and TRBJ1-4, is DVKVTQSSRYLVKRTGEKVFLECVQDMDHENMFWYRQDPGLGLRLIYFSYDVKMKEKGDIPEGYSVSREKKERFSLILESASTNQTSMYLCASSLRGTTNEKLFFGSGTQLSVL.